The TCR beta chain under discussion was sequenced for a study of blood T cells in healthy people across ages. Primed by a sample-barcoded 5' primer and a J-beta primer mix, a second PCR proceeded for roughly 6 to 12 cycles. Each cDNA molecule, via a template-switch adaptor with 12 random nucleotides, was tagged. TCRdb reanalysed the 5' RACE reads using MiXCR and keeps one entry per CDR3 protein. The data hold hundreds of thousands of distinct CDR3 sequences, with over 20% observed a single time. Germline-derived CDR1 and CDR2 are KGHDR and SFDVKD. CDR3 length: 17 amino acids. Trimming took off 4 bases at V and 5 bases at J, with 22 bases between the two ends.

The chain links TRBV24-1 to TRBJ1-1; D is ambiguous. Sequencing input: blood. This clonotype was obtained from a man between 65 and 85 years old in good health. The DNA of the CDR3 is TGTGCCACCAGTGACGGAGAACTTTCCGGGAGCTTTACTGAAGCTTTCTTT. Protein sequence: CATSDGELSGSFTEAFF.